The count of the clone carrying this T cell receptor (beta chain) is one. Its matching antigen is unknown. The sample belongs to a study of metastatic and nonmetastatic thyroid tumors. Study overall: Malignant thyroid and benign thyroid patients provided blood and tumor or nodule tissue whose repertoires were compared.

Ahead of thyroid surgery, no patient had received treatment of any kind. Points from the study as a whole: Across blood and tumor, TCR beta diversity in malignant thyroid tumors was reportedly significantly higher than in benign nodules.

V was shortened by 0 bases and J by 5 bases, with 16 bases between the two germline ends. CDR1 is SGHNT, CDR2 YENEEA, per germline. The CDR3 has 16 amino acids. Per the authors' pipeline: For papillary thyroid cancer, a distant-metastasis classifier was constructed from CDR3 differences observed across clinicopathological groups. TCRdb re-called clones via MiXCR from the PCR reads. The authors' filters were not applied to this entry. The table has about 21,000 clones, under 35% seen once. The receptor's source is a female donor with papillary thyroid cancer or a benign thyroid nodule (not recorded which). Some clones in this sample may be carry-over from other donors' samples. Material: blood. The chain carries TRBV11-3 and TRBJ1-2; maybe TRBD1 (6 bases). DNA for the CDR3: TGTGCCAGCAGCTTAGAAGGCAGGGGTGGGTCTTATGGCTACACCTTC. Translating gives CASSLEGRGGSYGYTF.